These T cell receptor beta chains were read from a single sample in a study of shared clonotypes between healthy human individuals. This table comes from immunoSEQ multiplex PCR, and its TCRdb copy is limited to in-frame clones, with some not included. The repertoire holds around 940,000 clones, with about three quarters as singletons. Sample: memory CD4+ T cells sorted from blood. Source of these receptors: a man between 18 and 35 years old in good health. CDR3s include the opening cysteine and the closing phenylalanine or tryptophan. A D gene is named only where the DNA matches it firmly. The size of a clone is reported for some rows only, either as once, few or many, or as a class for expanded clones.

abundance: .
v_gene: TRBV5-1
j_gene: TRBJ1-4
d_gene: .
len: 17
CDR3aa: CASSLSGGSVTNEKLFF
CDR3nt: TGCGCCAGCAGCTTGAGTGGGGGGTCCGTAACTAATGAAAAACTGTTTTTT

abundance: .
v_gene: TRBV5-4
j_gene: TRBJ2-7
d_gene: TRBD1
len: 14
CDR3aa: CASSLDRGYGEQYF
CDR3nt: TGTGCCAGCAGCTTGGACAGGGGGTATGGCGAGCAGTACTTC

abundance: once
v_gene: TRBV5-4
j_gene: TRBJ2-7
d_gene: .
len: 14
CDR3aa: CASQAGQGSYEQYF
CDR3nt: TGTGCCAGCCAGGCCGGGCAGGGATCCTACGAGCAGTACTTC

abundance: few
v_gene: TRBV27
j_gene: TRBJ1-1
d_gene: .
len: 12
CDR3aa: CASSRLGTEAFF
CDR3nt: TGTGCCAGCAGTCGCCTTGGCACTGAAGCTTTCTTT

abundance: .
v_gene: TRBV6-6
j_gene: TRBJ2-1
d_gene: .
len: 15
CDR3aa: CASTKGHSNYNEQFF
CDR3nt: TGTGCCAGCACCAAGGGACACAGCAACTACAATGAGCAGTTCTTC

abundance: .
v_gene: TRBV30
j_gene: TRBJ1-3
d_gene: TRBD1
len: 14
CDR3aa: CAWGQGHSGNTIYF
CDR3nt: TGTGCCTGGGGACAGGGGCACTCTGGAAACACCATATATTTT

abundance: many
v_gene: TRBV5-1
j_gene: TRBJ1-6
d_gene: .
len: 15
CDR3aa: CASSLEARWDSPLHF
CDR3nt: TGCGCCAGCAGCTTGGAGGCCAGGTGGGATTCACCCCTCCACTTT

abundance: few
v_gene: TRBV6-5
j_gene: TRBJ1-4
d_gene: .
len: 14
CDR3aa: CASSHRDGGEKLFF
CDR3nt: TGTGCCAGCAGCCACAGGGATGGAGGAGAAAAACTGTTTTTT

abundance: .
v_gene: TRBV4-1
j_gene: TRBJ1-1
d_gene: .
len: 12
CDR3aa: CASSQDKAGVFF
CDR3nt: TGCGCCAGCAGCCAAGATAAGGCAGGTGTATTCTTT

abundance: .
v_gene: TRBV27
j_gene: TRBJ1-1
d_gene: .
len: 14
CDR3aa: CASSLNGMNTEAFF
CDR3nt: TGTGCCAGCAGTTTAAACGGAATGAACACTGAAGCTTTCTTT

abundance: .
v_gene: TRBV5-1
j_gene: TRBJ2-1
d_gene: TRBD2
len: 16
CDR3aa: CASSFRTSGGDNEQFF
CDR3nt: TGCGCCAGCAGCTTCCGGACTAGCGGGGGTGACAATGAGCAGTTCTTC

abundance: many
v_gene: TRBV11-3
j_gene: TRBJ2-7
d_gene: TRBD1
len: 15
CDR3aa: CASSLYGTESYEQYF
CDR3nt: TGTGCCAGCAGCTTATACGGGACAGAGTCCTACGAGCAGTACTTC

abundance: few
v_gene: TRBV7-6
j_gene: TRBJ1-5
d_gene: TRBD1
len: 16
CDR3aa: CASSPLGGQGSQPQHF
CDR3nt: TGTGCCAGCAGCCCTCTGGGGGGACAGGGATCTCAGCCCCAGCATTTT

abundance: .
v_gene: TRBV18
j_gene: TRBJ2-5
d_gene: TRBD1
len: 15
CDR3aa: CASSDGQGLGETQYF
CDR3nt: TGTGCCAGCTCAGACGGACAGGGGCTGGGAGAGACCCAGTACTTC

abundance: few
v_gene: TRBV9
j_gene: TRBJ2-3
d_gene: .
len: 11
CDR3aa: CASSVGDTQYF
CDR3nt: TGTGCCAGCAGCGTCGGGGATACGCAGTATTTT

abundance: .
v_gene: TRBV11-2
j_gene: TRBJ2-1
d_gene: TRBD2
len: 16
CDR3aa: CASSYVAGGTYNEQFF
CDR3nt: TGTGCCAGCAGCTATGTAGCGGGGGGGACCTACAATGAGCAGTTCTTC

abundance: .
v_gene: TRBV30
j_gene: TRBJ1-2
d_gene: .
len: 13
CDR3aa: CAWSPDSNYGYTF
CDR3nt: TGTGCCTGGAGTCCGGACAGCAACTATGGCTACACCTTC

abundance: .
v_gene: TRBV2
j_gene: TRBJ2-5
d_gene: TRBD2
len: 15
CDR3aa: CASRGGTSGSETQYF
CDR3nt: TGTGCCAGCAGGGGAGGGACTAGCGGGAGTGAGACCCAGTACTTC

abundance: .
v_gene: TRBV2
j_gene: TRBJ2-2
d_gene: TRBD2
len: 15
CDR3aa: CASRTGTTYTGELFF
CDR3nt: TGTGCCAGCAGGACCGGGACTACCTACACCGGGGAGCTGTTTTTT

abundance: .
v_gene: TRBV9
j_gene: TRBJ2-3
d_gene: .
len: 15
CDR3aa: CASSVLGAAGDTQYF
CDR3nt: TGTGCCAGCAGCGTTCTTGGCGCAGCTGGAGATACGCAGTATTTT

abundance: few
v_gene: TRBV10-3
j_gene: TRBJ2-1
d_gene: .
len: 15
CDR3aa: CAISEPQTSNNEQFF
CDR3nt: TGTGCCATCAGTGAGCCCCAGACTAGTAACAATGAGCAGTTCTTC

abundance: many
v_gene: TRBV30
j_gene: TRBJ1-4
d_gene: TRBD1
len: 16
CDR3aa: CAWCSGTGGRNEKLFF
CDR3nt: TGTGCCTGGTGCTCCGGGACAGGGGGGCGGAATGAAAAACTGTTTTTT

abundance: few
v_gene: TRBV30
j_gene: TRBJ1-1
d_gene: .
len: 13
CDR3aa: CAWSVRVGTEAFF
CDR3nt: TGTGCCTGGAGTGTACGAGTTGGCACTGAAGCTTTCTTT

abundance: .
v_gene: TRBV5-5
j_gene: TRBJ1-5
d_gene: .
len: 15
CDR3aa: CASSLGPLGNQPQHF
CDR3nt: TGTGCCAGCAGCTTGGGACCCCTTGGTAATCAGCCCCAGCATTTT

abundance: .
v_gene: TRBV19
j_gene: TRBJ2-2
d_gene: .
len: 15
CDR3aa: CASSIARQNTGELFF
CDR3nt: TGTGCCAGTAGTATAGCCCGGCAAAACACCGGGGAGCTGTTTTTT

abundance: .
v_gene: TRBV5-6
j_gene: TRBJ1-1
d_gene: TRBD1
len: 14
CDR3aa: CASSSGQGGLGAFF
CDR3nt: TGTGCCAGCAGCTCGGGACAGGGTGGCCTTGGAGCTTTCTTT

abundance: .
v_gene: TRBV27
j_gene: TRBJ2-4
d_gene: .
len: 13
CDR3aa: CASSLSAKNIQYF
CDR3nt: TGTGCCAGCAGTTTGTCAGCCAAAAACATTCAGTACTTC

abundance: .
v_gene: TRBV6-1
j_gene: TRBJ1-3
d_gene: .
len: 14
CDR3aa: CASSGGSSGNTIYF
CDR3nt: TGTGCCAGCAGTGGCGGGAGCTCTGGAAACACCATATATTTT

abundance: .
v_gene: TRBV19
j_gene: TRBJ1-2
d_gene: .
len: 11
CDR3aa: CATQDSPSTYF
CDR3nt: TGTGCGACCCAGGACAGCCCCTCCACCTATTTC

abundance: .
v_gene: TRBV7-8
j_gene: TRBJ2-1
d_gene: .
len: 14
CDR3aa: CASTPGLVYNEQFF
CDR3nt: TGTGCCAGCACCCCAGGGCTAGTTTACAATGAGCAGTTCTTC

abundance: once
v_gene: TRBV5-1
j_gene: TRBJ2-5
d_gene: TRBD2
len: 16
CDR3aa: CASSLALAGGRETQYF
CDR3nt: TGCGCCAGCAGCTTGGCCCTAGCGGGAGGGAGAGAGACCCAGTACTTC

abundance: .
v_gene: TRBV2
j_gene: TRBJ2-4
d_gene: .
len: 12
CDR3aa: CASSAGNRGGYF
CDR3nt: TGTGCCAGCAGTGCGGGCAACCGGGGAGGATACTTC